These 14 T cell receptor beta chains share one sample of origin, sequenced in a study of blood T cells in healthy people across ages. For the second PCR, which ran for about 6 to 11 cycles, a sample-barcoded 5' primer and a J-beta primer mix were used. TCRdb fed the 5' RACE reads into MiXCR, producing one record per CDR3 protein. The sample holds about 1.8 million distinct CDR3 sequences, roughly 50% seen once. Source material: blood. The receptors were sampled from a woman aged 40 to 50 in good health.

For the CDR3, the DNA is TGTGCCAGCAGTTTATGGCCTTCCTCTGGCAGTTCGAGCTCCTACAATGAGCAGTTCTTC. Encoded protein: CASSLWPSSGSSSSYNEQFF. This rearrangement joins TRBV28 to TRBJ2-1; D remains ambiguous. Germline V gene sequence: CDR1 MDHEN, CDR2 SYDVKM. CDR3 size: 20 residues. The V end was cut by 0 bases, the J end by 0 bases, with 21 bases between.

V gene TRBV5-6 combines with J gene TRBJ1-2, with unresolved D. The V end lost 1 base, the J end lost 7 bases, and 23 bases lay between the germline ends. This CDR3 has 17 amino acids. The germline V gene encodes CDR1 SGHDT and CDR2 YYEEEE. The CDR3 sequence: CASSLYTRTALYSGYTF. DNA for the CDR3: TGTGCCAGCAGCTTGTATACAAGGACGGCGCTTTATTCTGGCTACACCTTC.

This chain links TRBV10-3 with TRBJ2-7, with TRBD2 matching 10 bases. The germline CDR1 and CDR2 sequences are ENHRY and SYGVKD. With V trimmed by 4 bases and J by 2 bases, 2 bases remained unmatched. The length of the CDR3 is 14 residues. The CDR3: CAISGSGGAYEQYF. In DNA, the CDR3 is TGTGCCATCAGTGGCAGCGGGGGGGCCTACGAGCAGTACTTC.

The CDR3 spells CAVHVGYEQYF. In DNA, the CDR3 is TGTGCCGTACACGTAGGGTATGAGCAGTACTTC. This rearrangement joins TRBV7-9 to TRBJ2-7; no reliable D call. V lost 11 bases and J 7 bases, leaving 15 bases between the germline ends. Germline V gene data show CDR1 as SEHNR and CDR2 as FQNEAQ (reference sequence). The CDR3 length is 11 residues.

Here the CDR3 DNA reads TGTGCCAGCGCCAACGGGGGGAAAGAGACCCAGTACTTC. Translation gives CASANGGKETQYF. The gene calls are TRBV28 and TRBJ2-5, with 7 bases lining up with TRBD2. J was trimmed by 3 bases and V by 8 bases; bases with no gene match: 6. CDR3 length: 13 amino acids. From germline, CDR1 is MDHEN and CDR2 SYDVKM.

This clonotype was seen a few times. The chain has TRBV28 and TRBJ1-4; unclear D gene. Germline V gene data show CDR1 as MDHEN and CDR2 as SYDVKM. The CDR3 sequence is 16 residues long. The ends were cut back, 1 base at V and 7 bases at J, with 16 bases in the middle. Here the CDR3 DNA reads TGTGCCAGCAGTTTATCGGTTGGCCGCTGGGGTGAAAAACTGTTTTTT. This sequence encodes CASSLSVGRWGEKLFF.

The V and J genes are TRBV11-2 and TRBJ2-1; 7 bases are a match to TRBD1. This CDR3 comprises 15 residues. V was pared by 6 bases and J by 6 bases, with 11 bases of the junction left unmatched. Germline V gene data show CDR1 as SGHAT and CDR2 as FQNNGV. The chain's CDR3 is CASSSAGGNGNEQFF. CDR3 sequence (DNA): TGTGCCAGCAGTTCGGCAGGGGGTAACGGCAATGAGCAGTTCTTC.

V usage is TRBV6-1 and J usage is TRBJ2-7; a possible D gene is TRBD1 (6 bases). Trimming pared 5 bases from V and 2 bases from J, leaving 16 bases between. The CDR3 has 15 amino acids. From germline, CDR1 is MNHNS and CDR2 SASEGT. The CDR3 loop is CASSPGTTRTYEQYF. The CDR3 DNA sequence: TGTGCCAGCAGTCCCGGGACAACCCGTACCTACGAGCAGTACTTC.

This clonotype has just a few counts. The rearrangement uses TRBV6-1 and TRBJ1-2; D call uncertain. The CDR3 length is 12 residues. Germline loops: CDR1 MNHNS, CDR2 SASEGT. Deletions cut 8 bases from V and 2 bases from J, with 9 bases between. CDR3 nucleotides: TGTGCCAGCCTTGCGGGGAACTATGGCTACACCTTC. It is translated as CASLAGNYGYTF.

As DNA, the CDR3 is TGTGCCAGTAGTAAAGGGGTTTCCTACGAGCAGTACTTC. Translated: CASSKGVSYEQYF. The gene calls are TRBV19 and TRBJ2-7; a possible D gene is TRBD1 (5 bases). The V and J ends lost 4 bases and 1 base respectively, with 8 bases between them. Germline V CDR1 and CDR2: LNHDA, SQIVND (reference sequence). The CDR3 totals 13 residues.

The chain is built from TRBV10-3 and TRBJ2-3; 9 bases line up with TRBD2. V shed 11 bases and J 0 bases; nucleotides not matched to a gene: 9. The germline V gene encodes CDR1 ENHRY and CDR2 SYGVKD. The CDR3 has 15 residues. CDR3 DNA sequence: TGTGCCGCTGAGCCCGGGACTAGCAGCACAGATACGCAGTATTTT. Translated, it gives CAAEPGTSSTDTQYF.

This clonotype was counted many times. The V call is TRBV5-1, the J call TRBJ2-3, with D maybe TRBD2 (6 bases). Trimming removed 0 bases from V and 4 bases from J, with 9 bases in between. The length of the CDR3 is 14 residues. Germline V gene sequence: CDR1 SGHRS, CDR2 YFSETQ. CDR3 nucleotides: TGCGCCAGCAGCTTGGACGGGGGTGCAGATACGCAGTATTTT. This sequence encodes CASSLDGGADTQYF.

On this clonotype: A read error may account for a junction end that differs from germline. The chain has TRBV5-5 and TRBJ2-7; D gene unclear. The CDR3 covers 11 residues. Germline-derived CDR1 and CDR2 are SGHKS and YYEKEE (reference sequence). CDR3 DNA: TGTGCCAGCAGTATGACCTACGAGCGGTACTTC. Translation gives CASSMTYERYF.

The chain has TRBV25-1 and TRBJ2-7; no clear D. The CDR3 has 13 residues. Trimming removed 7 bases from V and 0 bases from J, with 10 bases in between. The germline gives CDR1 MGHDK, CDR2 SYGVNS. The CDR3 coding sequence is TGTGCCAGCACCAGCAGGAGCTCCTACGAGCAGTACTTC. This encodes CASTSRSSYEQYF.